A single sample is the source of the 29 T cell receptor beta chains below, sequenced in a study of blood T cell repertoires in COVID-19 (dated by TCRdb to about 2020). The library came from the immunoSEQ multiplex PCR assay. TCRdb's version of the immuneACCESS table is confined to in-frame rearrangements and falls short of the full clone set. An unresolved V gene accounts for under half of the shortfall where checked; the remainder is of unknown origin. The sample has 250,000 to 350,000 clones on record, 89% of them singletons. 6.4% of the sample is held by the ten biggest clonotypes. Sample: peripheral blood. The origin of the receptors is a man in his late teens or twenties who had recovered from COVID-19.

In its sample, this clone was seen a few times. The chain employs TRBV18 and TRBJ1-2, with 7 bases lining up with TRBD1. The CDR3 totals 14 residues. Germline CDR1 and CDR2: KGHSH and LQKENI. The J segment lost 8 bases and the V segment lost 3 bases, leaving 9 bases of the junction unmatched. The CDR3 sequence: CASSPGQGGVGYTF. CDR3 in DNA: TGTGCCAGCTCACCGGGGCAGGGGGGCGTCGGCTACACCTTC.

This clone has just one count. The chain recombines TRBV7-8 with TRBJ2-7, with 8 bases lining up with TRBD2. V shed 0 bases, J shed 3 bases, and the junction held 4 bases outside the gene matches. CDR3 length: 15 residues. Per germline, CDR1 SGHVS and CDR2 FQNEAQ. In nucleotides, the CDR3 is TGTGCCAGCAGCTTAGCGAGCGGGAGTAGCTACGAGCAGTACTTC. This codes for CASSLASGSSYEQYF.

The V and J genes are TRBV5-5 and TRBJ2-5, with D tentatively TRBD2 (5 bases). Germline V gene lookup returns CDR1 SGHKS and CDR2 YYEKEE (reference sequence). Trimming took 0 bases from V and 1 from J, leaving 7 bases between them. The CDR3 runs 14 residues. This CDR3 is CASSLAGGQETQYF. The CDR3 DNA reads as TGTGCCAGCAGCTTGGCCGGAGGCCAAGAGACCCAGTACTTC.

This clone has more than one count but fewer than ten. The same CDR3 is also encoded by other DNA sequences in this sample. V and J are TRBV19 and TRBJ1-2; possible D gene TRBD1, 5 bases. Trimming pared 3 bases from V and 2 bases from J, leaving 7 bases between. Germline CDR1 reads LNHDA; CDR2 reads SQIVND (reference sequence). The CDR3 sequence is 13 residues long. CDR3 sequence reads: CASSMEGNYGYTF. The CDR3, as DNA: TGTGCCAGTAGTATGGAGGGGAACTATGGCTACACCTTC.

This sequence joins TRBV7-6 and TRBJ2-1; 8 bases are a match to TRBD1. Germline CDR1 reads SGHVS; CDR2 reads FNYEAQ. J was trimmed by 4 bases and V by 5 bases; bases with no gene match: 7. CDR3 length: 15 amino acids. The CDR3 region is CASSPRGTGYNEQFF. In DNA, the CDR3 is TGTGCCAGCAGCCCTAGGGGGACAGGTTACAATGAGCAGTTCTTC.

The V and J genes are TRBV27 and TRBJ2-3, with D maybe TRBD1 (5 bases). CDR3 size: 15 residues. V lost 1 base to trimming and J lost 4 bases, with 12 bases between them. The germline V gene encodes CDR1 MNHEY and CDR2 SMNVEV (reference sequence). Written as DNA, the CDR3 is TGTGCCAGCAGTTTATTCCTAGGGGTCGCAGATACGCAGTATTTT. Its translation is CASSLFLGVADTQYF.

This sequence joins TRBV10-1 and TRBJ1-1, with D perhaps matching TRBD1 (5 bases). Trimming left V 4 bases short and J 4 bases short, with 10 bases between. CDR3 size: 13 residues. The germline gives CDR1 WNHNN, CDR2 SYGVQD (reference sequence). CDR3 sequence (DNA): TGCGCCAGCAGTGGCAGGGAGGTCACTGAAGCTTTCTTT. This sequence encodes CASSGREVTEAFF.

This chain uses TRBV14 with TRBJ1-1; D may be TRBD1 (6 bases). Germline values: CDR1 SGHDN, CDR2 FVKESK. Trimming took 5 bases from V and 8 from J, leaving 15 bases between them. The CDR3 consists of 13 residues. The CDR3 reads CASSARGSGEAFF. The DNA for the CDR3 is TGTGCCAGCAGCGCCAGGGGTTCCGGGGAAGCTTTCTTT.

This CDR3 reads CASSRTGEGSPLHF. For the CDR3, the DNA is TGTGCCAGCAGTCGGACAGGGGAGGGATCACCCCTCCACTTT. The chain is built from TRBV5-5 and TRBJ1-6; 9 bases map to TRBD1. V trimming: 5 bases; J trimming: 10 bases; junction bases outside the gene matches: 7. There are 14 residues in the CDR3. Germline V gene sequence: CDR1 SGHKS, CDR2 YYEKEE (reference sequence).

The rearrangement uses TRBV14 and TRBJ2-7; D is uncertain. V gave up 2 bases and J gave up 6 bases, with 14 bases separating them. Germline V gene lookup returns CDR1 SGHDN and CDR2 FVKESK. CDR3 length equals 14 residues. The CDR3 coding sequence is TGTGCCAGCAGCCAATCTCTACACACGGGCGAGCAGTACTTC. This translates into CASSQSLHTGEQYF. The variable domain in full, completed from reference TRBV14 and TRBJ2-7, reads EAGVTQFPSHSVIEKGQTVTLRCDPISGHDNLYWYRRVMGKEIKFLLHFVKESKQDESGMPNNRFLAERTGGTYSTLKVQPAELEDSGVYFCASSQSLHTGEQYFGPGTRLTVT.

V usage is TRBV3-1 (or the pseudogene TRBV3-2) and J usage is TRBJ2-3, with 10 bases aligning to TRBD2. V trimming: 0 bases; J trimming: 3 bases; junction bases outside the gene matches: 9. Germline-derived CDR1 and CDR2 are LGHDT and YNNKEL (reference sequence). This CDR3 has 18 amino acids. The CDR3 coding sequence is TGTGCCAGCAGCCAAGATCCGTGGCTAGCGGGAGCGACAGATACGCAGTATTTT. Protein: CASSQDPWLAGATDTQYF.

The CDR3 DNA follows: TGTGCCAGCAGCGTAGCAGGGCCCCCCTTTTACAATGAGCAGTTCTTC. Protein sequence: CASSVAGPPFYNEQFF. The V call is TRBV9, the J call TRBJ2-1; possible D gene TRBD1, 5 bases. V was clipped by 0 bases and J by 4 bases, with 14 bases between them. This CDR3 region has 16 residues. The germline V gene has CDR1 SGDLS and CDR2 YYNGEE.

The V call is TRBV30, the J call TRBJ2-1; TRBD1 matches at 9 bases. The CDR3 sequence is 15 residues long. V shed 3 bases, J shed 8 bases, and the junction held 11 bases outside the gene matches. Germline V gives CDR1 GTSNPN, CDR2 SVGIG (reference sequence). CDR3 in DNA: TGTGCCTGGAGCCCGGGACAGGGACCGCACGATGAGCAGTTCTTC. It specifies CAWSPGQGPHDEQFF.

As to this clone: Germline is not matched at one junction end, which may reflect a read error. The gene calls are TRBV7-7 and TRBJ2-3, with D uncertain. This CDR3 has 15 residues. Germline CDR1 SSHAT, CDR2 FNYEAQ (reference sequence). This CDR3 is CASSLVGLSTDTQYF. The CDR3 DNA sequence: TGTGCTAGCAGCTTAGTGGGCCTAAGCACAGATACGCAGTATTTT.

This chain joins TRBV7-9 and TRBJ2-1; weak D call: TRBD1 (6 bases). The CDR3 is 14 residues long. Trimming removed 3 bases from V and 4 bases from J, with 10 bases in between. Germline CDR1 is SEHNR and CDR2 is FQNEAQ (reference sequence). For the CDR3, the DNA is TGTGCCAGCAGCTTGACAGGAGGATACAATGAGCAGTTCTTC. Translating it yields CASSLTGGYNEQFF.

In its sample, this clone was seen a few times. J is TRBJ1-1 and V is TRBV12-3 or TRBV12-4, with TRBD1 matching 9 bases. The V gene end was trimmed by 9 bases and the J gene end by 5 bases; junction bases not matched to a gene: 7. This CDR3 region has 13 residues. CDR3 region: CASGDRVETEAFF. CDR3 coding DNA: TGTGCCAGTGGGGACAGGGTCGAAACTGAAGCTTTCTTT.

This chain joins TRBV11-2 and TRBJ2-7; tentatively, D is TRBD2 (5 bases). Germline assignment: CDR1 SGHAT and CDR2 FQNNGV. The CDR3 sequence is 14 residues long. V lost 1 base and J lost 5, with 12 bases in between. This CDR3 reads CASSLAAGSHEQYF. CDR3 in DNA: TGTGCCAGCAGCTTAGCTGCGGGTTCCCACGAGCAGTACTTC.

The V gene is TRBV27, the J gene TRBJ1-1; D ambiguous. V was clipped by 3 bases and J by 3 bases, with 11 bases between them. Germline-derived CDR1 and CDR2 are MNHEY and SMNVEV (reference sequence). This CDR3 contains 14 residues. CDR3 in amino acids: CASSLHRRDTEAFF. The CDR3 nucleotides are TGTGCCAGCAGTTTGCATAGGAGGGACACTGAAGCTTTCTTT.

The CDR3: CASSARGPSRPNYGYTF. The CDR3 nucleotides read TGTGCCAGCAGCGCAAGGGGGCCGTCCCGGCCCAACTATGGCTACACCTTC. The chain has TRBV9 and TRBJ1-2; TRBD1 agrees at 7 bases. The CDR3 length is 17 residues. CDR1 and CDR2 from the germline V gene are SGDLS and YYNGEE. V lost 3 bases to trimming and J lost 2 bases; unmatched junction nucleotides: 13. The entire variable domain, with the rest obtained from reference TRBV9 and TRBJ1-2, is as follows: DSGVTQTPKHLITATGQRVTLRCSPRSGDLSVYWYQQSLDQGLQFLIQYYNGEERAKGNILERFSAQQFPDLHSELNLSSLELGDSALYFCASSARGPSRPNYGYTFGSGTRLTVV.

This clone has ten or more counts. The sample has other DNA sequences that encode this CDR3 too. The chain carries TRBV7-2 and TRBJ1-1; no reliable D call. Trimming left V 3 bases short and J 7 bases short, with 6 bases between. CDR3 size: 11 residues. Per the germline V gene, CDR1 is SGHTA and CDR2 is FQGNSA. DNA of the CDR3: TGTGCCAGCAGCTTCGGCGGTGAAGCTTTCTTT. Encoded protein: CASSFGGEAFF.

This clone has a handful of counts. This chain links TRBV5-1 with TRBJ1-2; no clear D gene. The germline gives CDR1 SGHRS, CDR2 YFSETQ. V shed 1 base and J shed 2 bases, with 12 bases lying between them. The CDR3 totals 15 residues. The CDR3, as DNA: TGCGCCAGCAGCTTGACACATACCACAAACTATGGCTACACCTTC. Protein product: CASSLTHTTNYGYTF. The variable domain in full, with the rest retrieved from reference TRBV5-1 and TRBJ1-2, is KAGVTQTPRYLIKTRGQQVTLSCSPISGHRSVSWYQQTPGQGLQFLFEYFSETQRNKGNFPGRFSGRQFSNSRSEMNVSTLELGDSALYLCASSLTHTTNYGYTFGSGTRLTVV.

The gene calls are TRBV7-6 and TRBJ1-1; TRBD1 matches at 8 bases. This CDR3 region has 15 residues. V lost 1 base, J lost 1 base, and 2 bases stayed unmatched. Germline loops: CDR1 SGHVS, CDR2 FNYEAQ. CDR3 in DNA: TGTGCCAGCAGCTTAGGGACAGGGCGGAACACTGAAGCTTTCTTT. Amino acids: CASSLGTGRNTEAFF.

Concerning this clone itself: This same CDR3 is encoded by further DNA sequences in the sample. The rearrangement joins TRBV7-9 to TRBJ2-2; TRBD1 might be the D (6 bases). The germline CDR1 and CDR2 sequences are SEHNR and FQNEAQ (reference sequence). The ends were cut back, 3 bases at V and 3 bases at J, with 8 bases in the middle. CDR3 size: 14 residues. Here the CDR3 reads CASSFNRDTGELFF. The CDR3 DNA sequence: TGTGCCAGCAGCTTCAACAGGGACACCGGGGAGCTGTTTTTT.

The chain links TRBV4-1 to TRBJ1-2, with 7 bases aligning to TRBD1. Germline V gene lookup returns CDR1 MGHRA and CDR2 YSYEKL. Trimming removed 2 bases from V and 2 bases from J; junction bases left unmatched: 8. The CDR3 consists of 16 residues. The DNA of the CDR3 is TGCGCCAGCAGCCAATACGCGGGACAGAGAAACTATGGCTACACCTTC. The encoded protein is CASSQYAGQRNYGYTF.

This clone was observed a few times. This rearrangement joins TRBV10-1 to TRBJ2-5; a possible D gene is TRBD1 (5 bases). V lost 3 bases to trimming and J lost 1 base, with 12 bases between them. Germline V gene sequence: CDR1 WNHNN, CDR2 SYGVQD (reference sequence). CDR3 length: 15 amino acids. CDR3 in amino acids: CASSDDSEFQETQYF. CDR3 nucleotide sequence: TGCGCCAGCAGTGATGACAGCGAATTCCAAGAGACCCAGTACTTC.

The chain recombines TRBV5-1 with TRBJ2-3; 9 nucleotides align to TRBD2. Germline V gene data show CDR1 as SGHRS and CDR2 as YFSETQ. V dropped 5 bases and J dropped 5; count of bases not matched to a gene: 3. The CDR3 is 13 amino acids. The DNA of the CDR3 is TGCGCCAGCAGACTAGCGGGTGAAGATACGCAGTATTTT. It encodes CASRLAGEDTQYF.

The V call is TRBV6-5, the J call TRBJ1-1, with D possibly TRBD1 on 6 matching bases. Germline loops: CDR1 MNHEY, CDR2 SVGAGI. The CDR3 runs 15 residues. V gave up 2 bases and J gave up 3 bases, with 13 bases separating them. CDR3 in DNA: TGTGCCAGCAGTTACCTGAACAGGGCGGACACTGAAGCTTTCTTT. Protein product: CASSYLNRADTEAFF.

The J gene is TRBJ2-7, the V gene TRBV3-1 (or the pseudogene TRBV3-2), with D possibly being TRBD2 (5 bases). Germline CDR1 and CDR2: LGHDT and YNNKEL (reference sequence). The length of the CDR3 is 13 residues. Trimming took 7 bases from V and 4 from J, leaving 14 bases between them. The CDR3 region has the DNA TGTGCCAGCACCTCTGAGGGTGGGTACGAGCAGTACTTC. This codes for CASTSEGGYEQYF.

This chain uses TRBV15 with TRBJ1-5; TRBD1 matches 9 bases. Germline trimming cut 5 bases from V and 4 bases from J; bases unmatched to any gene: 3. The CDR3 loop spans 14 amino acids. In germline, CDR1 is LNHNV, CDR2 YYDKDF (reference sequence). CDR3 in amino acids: CATSWDRANQPQHF. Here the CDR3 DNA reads TGTGCCACCAGCTGGGACAGGGCTAATCAGCCCCAGCATTTT.